This entry lists 26 T cell receptor beta chains sequenced from one sample in a study of cytomegalovirus exposure and HLA in healthy donors. The primer mix had 60 Vbeta and 13 Jbeta primers. This table comes from immunoSEQ multiplex PCR, and its TCRdb copy is limited to in-frame clones, with some not included. The sample lists approximately 160,000 clones, 80% seen once, with under 6% in the top ten. Input material: PBMCs. The source is a woman aged 50 to 60 in good health and CMV-seropositive.

This clone appeared a single time. The rearrangement links TRBV7-8 to TRBJ2-3; 7 nucleotides match TRBD1. The germline V gene encodes CDR1 SGHVS and CDR2 FQNEAQ. This CDR3 has 15 residues. Trimming removed 1 base from V and 4 bases from J; junction bases left unmatched: 5. The CDR3 DNA reads TGTGCCAGCAGCTTAGGAGAAGGGGGCGCAGATACGCAGTATTTT. Protein product: CASSLGEGGADTQYF.

The chain links TRBV10-2 to TRBJ2-1; 8 positions match TRBD2. Trimming removed 5 bases from V and 0 bases from J; junction bases left unmatched: 0. The CDR3 has 14 residues. From germline, CDR1 is WSHSY and CDR2 SAAADI. The CDR3 protein is CASSSGSSYNEQFF. CDR3 bases: TGCGCCAGCAGTAGCGGGAGCTCCTACAATGAGCAGTTCTTC.

V and J are TRBV11-2 and TRBJ2-3; 9 positions agree with TRBD1. The CDR3 length is 16 residues. The V segment lost 4 bases and the J segment 1 base; nucleotides outside the gene matches: 6. Germline CDR1 is SGHAT and CDR2 is FQNNGV. The CDR3, as DNA: TGTGCCAGCAGCTATAACCGACAGGGGGGCACAGATACGCAGTATTTT. Its translation: CASSYNRQGGTDTQYF.

This clone was seen once. The chain combines TRBV7-2 with TRBJ1-2, with D possibly matching TRBD1 (6 bases). In germline, CDR1 is SGHTA, CDR2 FQGNSA. CDR3 length: 16 amino acids. V lost 2 bases and J lost 1, with 14 bases in between. The CDR3 nucleotides read TGTGCCAGCAGCTTAAATGGGGGGGCCAGTAACTATGGCTACACCTTC. Residues: CASSLNGGASNYGYTF.

The V call is TRBV27, the J call TRBJ2-7; D unresolved. The CDR3 totals 13 residues. V shed 7 bases and J shed 7 bases, with 17 bases lying between them. Germline CDR1 is MNHEY and CDR2 is SMNVEV (reference sequence). The CDR3 is CASKMRRSGEQYF. CDR3 nucleotide sequence: TGTGCCAGCAAAATGAGACGGAGTGGAGAGCAGTACTTC.

The rearrangement links TRBV6-1 to TRBJ1-5; D perhaps matches TRBD1 (6 bases). Germline V gene data show CDR1 as MNHNS and CDR2 as SASEGT. This CDR3 has 14 residues. Trimming pared 6 bases from V and 7 bases from J, leaving 16 bases between. The CDR3 reads CASRGTTGNQPQHF. In nucleotides, the CDR3 is TGTGCCAGCAGGGGGACAACAGGGAACCAGCCCCAGCATTTT.

The chain couples TRBV7-2 to TRBJ1-5, with a possible D match to TRBD1 (5 bases). The CDR3 has 15 amino acids. CDR1 and CDR2 from the germline V gene are SGHTA and FQGNSA. Trimming removed 2 bases from V and 5 bases from J, with 13 bases in between. CDR3 region: CASSLNPAGHQPQHF. In DNA form, the CDR3 reads TGTGCCAGCAGCTTAAATCCCGCAGGGCATCAGCCCCAGCATTTT. The whole variable domain, filled in from reference TRBV7-2 and TRBJ1-5, reads GAGVSQSPSNKVTEKGKDVELRCDPISGHTALYWYRQSLGQGLEFLIYFQGNSAPDKSGLPSDRFSAERTGGSVSTLTIQRTQQEDSAVYLCASSLNPAGHQPQHFGDGTRLSIL.

The rearrangement joins TRBV9 to TRBJ1-1; 7 bases agree with TRBD1. V trimming: 4 bases; J trimming: 3 bases; junction bases outside the gene matches: 9. Per the germline V gene, CDR1 is SGDLS and CDR2 is YYNGEE. This CDR3 region has 15 residues. CDR3 residues: CASSFAGQRDTEAFF. As DNA, the CDR3 is TGTGCCAGCAGCTTCGCGGGACAGAGGGACACTGAAGCTTTCTTT.

The chain joins TRBV7-9 to TRBJ1-2, with D possibly being TRBD1 (6 bases). Looked up from germline, CDR1 is SEHNR and CDR2 is FQNEAQ (reference sequence). The length of the CDR3 is 15 residues. Trimming left V 6 bases short and J 2 bases short, with 16 bases between. CDR3: CASSFYRETNYGYTF. CDR3 sequence (DNA): TGTGCCAGCAGTTTCTACAGGGAGACCAACTATGGCTACACCTTC.

The V call is TRBV4-1, the J call TRBJ1-4, with 7 bases lining up with TRBD1. This CDR3 has 14 amino acids. V lost 6 bases and J lost 3; bases outside the gene matches: 4. CDR1 and CDR2 (germline): MGHRA, YSYEKL. CDR3 nucleotide sequence: TGCGCCAGCAGTAGCGGGACAGCTAATGAAAAACTGTTTTTT. This gives the protein CASSSGTANEKLFF.

This clone came up a few times. The chain recombines TRBV28 with TRBJ2-7, with 8 bases aligning to TRBD2. With 7 bases clipped from V and 9 bases from J, the junction kept 17 bases outside the gene matches. This CDR3 comprises 15 residues. Per the germline V gene, CDR1 is MDHEN and CDR2 is SYDVKM. The CDR3 loop is CASNSYAREGLRQYF. The DNA for the CDR3 is TGTGCCAGCAATAGTTACGCTCGGGAGGGCCTGAGGCAGTACTTC.

The chain combines TRBV7-2 with TRBJ2-7, with D possibly being TRBD2 (5 bases). V was cut by 1 base and J by 7 bases, with 14 bases left in between. Germline V lookup: CDR1 SGHTA, CDR2 FQGNSA. The CDR3 length is 14 residues. The chain's CDR3 is CASSLDGYGGEQYF. In DNA form, the CDR3 reads TGTGCCAGCAGCTTAGACGGGTATGGCGGGGAGCAGTACTTC.

The CDR3 sequence is CASSSDPLQGTEAFF. In DNA, the CDR3 is TGCGCCAGCAGCTCGGACCCCCTGCAGGGTACTGAAGCTTTCTTT. V and J are TRBV5-1 and TRBJ1-1, with D maybe TRBD1 (5 bases). Germline lookup yields CDR1 SGHRS and CDR2 YFSETQ. Trimming removed 3 bases from V and 5 bases from J, with 17 bases in between. The CDR3 is 15 amino acids. The complete variable domain, with remaining parts taken from reference TRBV5-1 and TRBJ1-1, reads KAGVTQTPRYLIKTRGQQVTLSCSPISGHRSVSWYQQTPGQGLQFLFEYFSETQRNKGNFPGRFSGRQFSNSRSEMNVSTLELGDSALYLCASSSDPLQGTEAFFGQGTRLTVV.

The chain uses TRBV9 and TRBJ2-7; unclear D gene. The V end lost 4 bases, the J end lost 2 bases, and 13 bases lay between the germline ends. Germline CDR1 SGDLS, CDR2 YYNGEE. This CDR3 is built from 14 residues. Here the CDR3 DNA reads TGTGCCAGCAGCCAAGACTCTCTACCCTACGAGCAGTACTTC. Translating gives CASSQDSLPYEQYF.

Here the CDR3 DNA reads TGTGCCAGCAGCGCAACGGGAGGGAGGAATGAGCAGTTCTTC. Its translation: CASSATGGRNEQFF. The gene calls are TRBV7-3 and TRBJ2-1; 8 positions match TRBD2. Per germline, CDR1 SGHTA and CDR2 FQGTGA. Trimming at V came to 5 bases and at J to 7 bases, leaving 7 bases not matched to a gene. The CDR3 is 14 residues long.

A single count supports this clone. The chain is built from TRBV25-1 and TRBJ1-3; no clear D gene. Trimming cost V 4 bases and J 7 bases, with 5 bases left between them. The CDR3 is made up of 11 amino acids. Germline assignment: CDR1 MGHDK and CDR2 SYGVNS. The CDR3 is CASSGHNTIYF. CDR3 bases: TGTGCCAGCAGTGGGCATAACACCATATATTTT.

The V call is TRBV5-1, the J call TRBJ2-2; 8 positions agree with TRBD1. The J segment lost 4 bases and the V segment lost 1 base, leaving 6 bases of the junction unmatched. The germline V gene encodes CDR1 SGHRS and CDR2 YFSETQ. CDR3 length: 16 amino acids. CDR3 in amino acids: CASSLRGQAGTGELFF. The CDR3 DNA follows: TGCGCCAGCAGCTTGCGGGGACAGGCGGGCACCGGGGAGCTGTTTTTT.

The CDR3 here is CATSRGVRQGGYEQYF. In nucleotides, the CDR3 is TGTGCCACCAGCAGAGGTGTTCGACAGGGAGGCTACGAGCAGTACTTC. V usage is TRBV15 and J usage is TRBJ2-7; D possibly corresponds to TRBD1 (7 bases). The CDR3 has 16 amino acids. The ends were cut back, 1 base at V and 3 bases at J, with 16 bases in the middle. Germline CDR1 LNHNV, CDR2 YYDKDF (reference sequence).

The V and J genes are TRBV11-3 and TRBJ2-1; 9 nucleotides align to TRBD1. V gave up 5 bases and J gave up 6 bases; unmatched junction bases: 2. Germline CDR1 is SGHNT and CDR2 is YENEEA. The CDR3 is 13 amino acids. The CDR3 DNA reads as TGTGCCAGCAGCCGGACAGGGGCCAATGAGCAGTTCTTC. It specifies CASSRTGANEQFF.

The rearrangement uses TRBV5-4 and TRBJ2-1, with 15 bases fitting TRBD2. CDR3 length equals 20 residues. V lost 0 bases, J lost 4 bases, and 11 bases stayed unmatched. Germline assignment: CDR1 SGHNT and CDR2 YYREEE (reference sequence). The CDR3 DNA reads as TGTGCCAGCAGCTTGGCCATCGGACTAGCGGGAGGGTCCCGGTACAATGAGCAGTTCTTC. It yields the protein CASSLAIGLAGGSRYNEQFF.

The chain carries TRBV19 and TRBJ2-7, with 16 bases that match TRBD2. Germline assignment: CDR1 LNHDA and CDR2 SQIVND (reference sequence). J gave up 6 bases and V 5 bases, and 10 bases lay outside the gene matches. The CDR3 totals 17 residues. The CDR3 region has the DNA TGTGCCAGTAGTGTGCCGGGACTAGCGGGGGGGCAGTGCGAGCAGTACTTC. Its translation is CASSVPGLAGGQCEQYF. The full variable domain, rest sourced from reference TRBV19 and TRBJ2-7, is DGGITQSPKYLFRKEGQNVTLSCEQNLNHDAMYWYRQDPGQGLRLIYYSQIVNDFQKGDIAEGYSVSREKKESFPLTVTSAQKNPTAFYLCASSVPGLAGGQCEQYFGPGTRLTVT.

V usage is TRBV5-4 and J usage is TRBJ2-7; D unclear. The CDR3 loop spans 13 amino acids. Trimming cost V 3 bases and J 2 bases, with 9 bases left between them. Per germline, CDR1 SGHNT and CDR2 YYREEE (reference sequence). The CDR3 loop is CASSSFGTYEQYF. Here the CDR3 DNA reads TGTGCCAGCAGCTCTTTCGGTACCTACGAGCAGTACTTC.

V and J are TRBV7-9 and TRBJ2-3; 10 nucleotides line up with TRBD2. Germline values: CDR1 SEHNR, CDR2 FQNEAQ (reference sequence). The CDR3 has 16 amino acids. Trimming removed 6 bases from V and 1 base from J; junction bases left unmatched: 7. CDR3 sequence reads: CASSSSGRTRTDTQYF. The DNA for the CDR3 is TGTGCCAGCAGTTCTAGCGGGAGAACCCGCACAGATACGCAGTATTTT.

This clone occurred once. The chain carries TRBV4-1 and TRBJ2-7, with 11 bases aligning to TRBD2. V was clipped by 0 bases and J by 4 bases; unmatched bases: 8. This CDR3 is 17 amino acids long. Germline V CDR1 and CDR2: MGHRA, YSYEKL. The CDR3 region has the DNA TGCGCCAGCAGCCAAGAGATAGCGGGGGGGCGGGGGTACGAGCAGTACTTC. Translating gives CASSQEIAGGRGYEQYF.

The CDR3 nucleotides read TGTGCCAGCAGCCTCATTGGCGGGAGTCTCCTTTACGAGCAGTACTTC. Protein: CASSLIGGSLLYEQYF. V and J are TRBV11-2 and TRBJ2-7; 7 positions agree with TRBD2. Germline V gene sequence: CDR1 SGHAT, CDR2 FQNNGV. This CDR3 has 16 amino acids. V dropped 5 bases and J dropped 4; count of bases not matched to a gene: 14.

The J gene is TRBJ2-4, the V gene TRBV7-9; D uncertain. There are 17 residues in the CDR3. Germline V gene data show CDR1 as SEHNR and CDR2 as FQNEAQ (reference sequence). The V end lost 0 bases, the J end lost 0 bases, and 12 bases lay between the germline ends. CDR3 DNA: TGTGCCAGCAGCTTAGCGCAACAATCCCTAGCCAAAAACATTCAGTACTTC. Amino acid sequence: CASSLAQQSLAKNIQYF.